One sample yielded the 12 T cell receptor beta chains listed below, sequenced in a study of T cell responses to AZD1222 COVID-19 vaccine. Some clones are missing from TCRdb's copy, which holds only in-frame ones; the method was immunoSEQ multiplex PCR. Seen here are tens of thousands of clones, roughly 87% observed once, and the top ten hold less than 25%. The source material was peripheral blood, sampled on day 0 of AZD1222 vaccination. These TCRs come from an adult in good health.

The V call is TRBV4-1, the J call TRBJ2-5; D may be TRBD2 (5 bases). The CDR3 has 13 residues. Germline V lookup: CDR1 MGHRA, CDR2 YSYEKL. V dropped 3 bases and J dropped 3 bases, with 8 bases sitting between them. CDR3 region: CASSHAGEETQYF. CDR3 bases: TGCGCCAGCAGCCATGCGGGCGAAGAGACCCAGTACTTC.

This clone was detected only once. CDR3: CASGHSTGEAEAFF. In DNA form, the CDR3 reads TGTGCCAGCGGACACTCGACAGGGGAGGCTGAAGCTTTCTTT. The gene calls are TRBV25-1 and TRBJ1-1; 8 bases agree with TRBD1. Germline V CDR1 and CDR2: MGHDK, SYGVNS. The CDR3 is 14 residues long. The V and J ends lost 8 bases and 6 bases, in that order; junction bases with no gene match: 11.

The count of this clone is one. The rearrangement links TRBV2 to TRBJ1-1; perhaps TRBD1 as D (6 bases). CDR3 length equals 14 residues. CDR1 and CDR2 from the germline V gene are SNHLY and FYNNEI. Trimming cost V 6 bases and J 4 bases, with 15 bases left between them. CDR3 region: CASRIQGKITEAFF. For the CDR3, the DNA is TGTGCCAGCAGAATCCAGGGGAAGATCACTGAAGCTTTCTTT. The full variable domain, its missing parts supplied by reference TRBV2 and TRBJ1-1, is EPEVTQTPSHQVTQMGQEVILRCVPISNHLYFYWYRQILGQKVEFLVSFYNNEISEKSEIFDDQFSVERPDGSNFTLKIRSTKLEDSAMYFCASRIQGKITEAFFGQGTRLTVV.

This chain uses TRBV6-5 with TRBJ1-2; a weak D match, TRBD1 (5 bases). The CDR3 is 15 amino acids. CDR1 and CDR2 from the germline V gene are MNHEY and SVGAGI. V was clipped by 7 bases and J by 0 bases, with 15 bases between them. CDR3 DNA sequence: TGTGCCAGCATTCCGGACACCCAAGCTAACTATGGCTACACCTTC. Protein product: CASIPDTQANYGYTF.

The chain recombines TRBV5-5 with TRBJ1-6; TRBD1 matches 8 bases. The V and J ends lost 0 bases and 4 bases, in that order; junction bases with no gene match: 3. CDR1 is SGHKS, CDR2 YYEKEE, per germline (reference sequence). The CDR3 has 16 amino acids. The CDR3 sequence: CASSLGQGSYNSPLHF. The CDR3 nucleotides read TGTGCCAGCAGCTTGGGACAGGGGAGTTATAATTCACCCCTCCACTTT.

The chain combines TRBV7-8 with TRBJ2-3; TRBD2 matches 10 bases. The CDR3 consists of 15 residues. In germline, CDR1 is SGHVS, CDR2 FQNEAQ. Trimming removed 1 base from V and 6 bases from J; junction bases left unmatched: 4. The chain's CDR3 is CASSLGLAGFDTQYF. In nucleotides, the CDR3 is TGTGCCAGCAGCTTAGGACTAGCGGGCTTTGATACGCAGTATTTT. The full variable domain, in which reference TRBV7-8 and TRBJ2-3 provide the parts outside the CDR3, is GAGVSQSPRYKVAKRGQDVALRCDPISGHVSLFWYQQALGQGPEFLTYFQNEAQLDKSGLPSDRFFAERPEGSVSTLKIQRTQQEDSAVYLCASSLGLAGFDTQYFGPGTRLTVL.

V usage is TRBV9 and J usage is TRBJ2-2, with 10 bases that match TRBD1. From germline, CDR1 is SGDLS and CDR2 YYNGEE. The junction had 5 bases not matched to a gene; V was cut back by 4 bases and J by 5 bases. The CDR3 is made up of 15 amino acids. In nucleotides, the CDR3 is TGTGCCAGCAGCCTCTCGGGACAGGGGACCGGGGAGCTGTTTTTT. Its protein is CASSLSGQGTGELFF.

The chain joins TRBV30 to TRBJ2-5, with 14 bases matching TRBD2. V lost 2 bases, J lost 4 bases, and 9 bases stayed unmatched. Germline CDR1 reads GTSNPN; CDR2 reads SVGIG (reference sequence). The CDR3 runs 17 residues. CDR3 in DNA: TGTGCCTGGAGTTTCTCCCTGACTAGCGGGGGGGCAGAGACCCAGTACTTC. It yields the protein CAWSFSLTSGGAETQYF. The whole variable domain, filled in from reference TRBV30 and TRBJ2-5, reads SQTIHQWPATLVQPVGSPLSLECTVEGTSNPNLYWYRQAAGRGLQLLFYSVGIGQISSEVPQNLSASRPQDRQFILSSKKLLLSDSGFYLCAWSFSLTSGGAETQYFGPGTRLLVL.

In this sample, this clone turned up a few times. The chain recombines TRBV4-3 with TRBJ2-7; TRBD1 or TRBD2 may be the D gene (5 bases each). The CDR3 runs to 17 residues. The V and J ends lost 0 bases and 0 bases respectively, with 15 bases between them. Germline assignment: CDR1 LGHNA and CDR2 YSLEER. The CDR3 sequence is CASSQEVNWGSSYEQYF. CDR3 nucleotide sequence: TGCGCCAGCAGCCAAGAGGTTAATTGGGGGAGCTCCTACGAGCAGTACTTC.

The chain joins TRBV25-1 to TRBJ1-2; D is unresolved. Germline CDR1 is MGHDK and CDR2 is SYGVNS. The CDR3 totals 13 residues. V lost 2 bases, J lost 4 bases, and 8 bases lay in between. For the CDR3, the DNA is TGTGCCAGCAGTGAAAAGGCGGGCTATGGCTACACCTTC. It is translated as CASSEKAGYGYTF.

The chain recombines TRBV5-3 with TRBJ1-1; D might be TRBD1 (6 bases). TRBV5-3 is flagged as an ORF with uncertain function. V was pared by 0 bases and J by 1 base, with 10 bases between. The CDR3 spans 15 residues. The CDR3 DNA reads as TGTGCCAGAAGCTTGGACAGGGAGAGGAACACTGAAGCTTTCTTT. Amino acids: CARSLDRERNTEAFF.

In its sample, this clone was seen once. The rearrangement uses TRBV5-8 and TRBJ2-3; a weak D match, TRBD2 (6 bases). V lost 4 bases and J 2 bases, leaving 17 bases between the germline ends. This CDR3 contains 16 residues. Germline CDR1 is SGHTS and CDR2 is YDEGEE. In nucleotides, the CDR3 is TGTGCCAGCAGCCTCACCGGGACTCCGTACACAGATACGCAGTATTTT. Amino acid sequence: CASSLTGTPYTDTQYF.